Listed below are T cell receptor beta chains from one sample, sequenced in a study of Graves' ophthalmopathy and Graves' hyperthyroidism. TCRdb itself ran the multiplex PCR reads through MiXCR, one entry per CDR3 protein. Found here are under 800,000 distinct CDR3 sequences, about a fifth of them singletons; the top ten hold roughly 6.9%. The sample taken for sequencing was peripheral blood. These receptors were collected from a woman under 30 with stable Graves' hyperthyroidism. Some clones in this sample may be carry-over from other donors' samples. CDR3s include the opening cysteine and the closing phenylalanine or tryptophan. The D gene is left open where the match is weak. Clone sizes are given selectively: once, few, many, or a class where the clone is expanded.

v_gene,abundance,d_gene,j_gene,CDR3nt,CDR3aa
TRBV6-5,many,TRBD1,TRBJ1-6,TGTGCCAGCAGTTACCAACCTGGCGGACAGGGAAATTCACCCCTCCACTTT,CASSYQPGGQGNSPLHF
TRBV5-4,few,.,TRBJ1-2,TGTGCCAGCAGCCAGGGAGGGGAGGGCGGCGAGAGCTTC,CASSQGGEGGESF
TRBV7-3,many,.,TRBJ2-3,TGTGCCAGCAGCTTAGGCAGCAGCTTCACAGATACGCAGTATTTT,CASSLGSSFTDTQYF
TRBV15,many,.,TRBJ2-7,TGTGCCACCAGCCGTGAGGGCCACGAGCAGTACTTC,CATSREGHEQYF
TRBV2,few,TRBD1,TRBJ1-5,TGTGCCAACAGCGGACAGGGGGCTTATCAGCCCCAGCACTTT,CANSGQGAYQPQHF
TRBV20-1,many,TRBD2,TRBJ2-7,TGCAGTGCTAGTACTAGCGGAGGCTCCTACGAGCAGTACTTC,CSASTSGGSYEQYF
TRBV5-5,few,.,TRBJ1-1,TGTGCCAGCAGTTACCGCTTAGCCCCCGCCGGGCCTGAAGCTTTCTTT,CASSYRLAPAGPEAFF
TRBV7-9,.,.,TRBJ2-7,TGTGCCAGCAGCTTTAGAACTTCTACCTACGAGCAGTACTTC,CASSFRTSTYEQYF
TRBV7-2,many,TRBD1,TRBJ1-1,TGTGCCAGCAGCTTATCAGGGGGTCCCGCTGAAGCTTTCTTT,CASSLSGGPAEAFF
TRBV5-6,many,.,TRBJ1-1,TGTGCCAGCAGCAGGGGGGGATTGAACACTGAAGCTTTCTTT,CASSRGGLNTEAFF
TRBV6-1,.,.,TRBJ1-1,TGTGCCAGCAGTGAATGGGGGCCGACGTGGACTGAAGCTTTCTTT,CASSEWGPTWTEAFF
TRBV28,many,.,TRBJ2-7,TGTGCCAGCGGAACAGGAGCCCCCTCCTACGAGCAGTACTTC,CASGTGAPSYEQYF
TRBV6-5,.,.,TRBJ2-2,TGTGCCAGCAGTTACGAGGTCCCCACCGGGGAGCTGTTTTTT,CASSYEVPTGELFF
TRBV5-1,.,TRBD2,TRBJ2-2,TGCGCCAGCAGCTTGGCCATGGGACTAGGGGACACCGGGGAGCTGTTTTTT,CASSLAMGLGDTGELFF
TRBV20-1,many,.,TRBJ2-7,TGCAGTGCTCCCGGGGGCCCTTACGAGCAGTACTTC,CSAPGGPYEQYF
TRBV12-3/TRBV12-4,.,.,TRBJ2-5,TGTGCCAGCAGTTTAGTGAGGGGGGTGGAGACCCAGTACTTC,CASSLVRGVETQYF
TRBV29-1,.,.,TRBJ1-1,TGCAGCGTTGTGGCACAGGGGAACACTGAAGCTTTCTTT,CSVVAQGNTEAFF
TRBV30,many,.,TRBJ1-5,TGTGCCTGGAGTGTTGTGGAGGGCAATCAGCCCCAGCATTTT,CAWSVVEGNQPQHF
TRBV20-1,many,.,TRBJ1-1,TGCAGTGCCCCGCTCTTAAGAGCTTTCTTT,CSAPLLRAFF
TRBV2,many,.,TRBJ1-5,TGTGCCAGCACACAGGATTCTTATAGCAATCAGCCCCAGCATTTT,CASTQDSYSNQPQHF
TRBV2,.,.,TRBJ2-7,TGTGCCAGCAATCCCCTCGGGGGCTACGAGCAGTACTTC,CASNPLGGYEQYF
TRBV20-1,.,TRBD2,TRBJ2-7,TGCAGTGCTAGAGATCGAGTTTGGGGTGCTAGCGGGGTTGGAAGGGAGCAGTACTTC,CSARDRVWGASGVGREQYF
TRBV20-1,.,TRBD1,TRBJ2-7,TGCAGTGCCCCTTCTCGACAGGGTGGCGGCGAGCAGTACTTC,CSAPSRQGGGEQYF
TRBV20-1,many,.,TRBJ2-2,TGCAGTGCTCTGGGTCTCAAGGGCACCGGGGAGCTGTTTTTT,CSALGLKGTGELFF
TRBV20-1,.,TRBD1,TRBJ1-6,TGCAGTGCTAGACCGGACAGGGCCAATTCACCCCTCCACTTT,CSARPDRANSPLHF
TRBV30,many,.,TRBJ1-2,TGTGCCTGGAGTGAAGGGGGGTACTATGGCTACACCTTC,CAWSEGGYYGYTF
TRBV12-3/TRBV12-4,many,.,TRBJ1-6,TGTGCCAGCAGTTATAATGAGGGTTCTTCCCTCCACTTT,CASSYNEGSSLHF